This passage covers 29 T cell receptor beta chains from one sample sequenced in a study of regulatory T cells in long-lasting Graves disease. Arm-PCR of CDR3 regions and iRepertoire HTBI primers were used to build TCR beta libraries. From the multiplex PCR reads, TCRdb called clonotypes with MiXCR, one entry per CDR3 protein. The sample has about 360,000 distinct CDR3 sequences; roughly 15% are singletons. This sample's time point: newly diagnosed GD, antithyroid drugs for less than 3 months. From PBMCs, RNA was extracted and then used to make the TCR library. These data were also filed under a second study, of T cells in Graves' hyperthyroidism and ophthalmopathy.

Sequencing was performed on peripheral blood mononuclear cells (PBMCs), taken at new diagnosis, from a patient treated with antithyroid drugs. These receptors all come from a woman in her late teens or twenties with Graves disease.

This clonotype came up a few times. A much larger clone differs by one base, so this may be a read error. The chain links TRBV28 to TRBJ2-7, with D tentatively TRBD2 (6 bases). The CDR3 is made up of 14 amino acids. Looked up from germline, CDR1 is MDHEN and CDR2 is SYDVKM. The CDR3, as DNA: TGTACCAGCAAGGAGGCGGGGTTGAACTACGAGCAGTACTTC. This translates into CTSKEAGLNYEQYF.

The genes are TRBV20-1 and TRBJ1-6; 8 nucleotides agree with TRBD1. Germline V gene data show CDR1 as DFQATT and CDR2 as SNEGSKA (reference sequence). This CDR3 has 15 residues. V shed 4 bases, J shed 10 bases, and the junction held 12 bases outside the gene matches. This chain's CDR3 is CSATDATGGWSPLHF. The CDR3 DNA reads as TGCAGTGCTACAGACGCAACAGGGGGGTGGTCACCCCTCCACTTT.

Details on this clonotype: This is likely an artifact of a read error, given a far larger clone one base away. V is TRBV7-8 and J is TRBJ2-1; TRBD2 aligns across 12 bases. This CDR3 contains 17 residues. Germline V CDR1 and CDR2: SGHVS, FQNEAQ. CDR3 nucleotides: TGTGTCAGCAGCTCGTCAAGACTAGCGGGAGACTTGAATGAGCAGTTCTTC. Protein product: CVSSSSRLAGDLNEQFF.

This clonotype was recorded at least ten times. V is TRBV4-1 and J is TRBJ2-3; D remains unclear. Looked up from germline, CDR1 is MGHRA and CDR2 is YSYEKL. Trimming removed 0 bases from V and 4 bases from J, with 11 bases in between. This CDR3 contains 15 residues. The CDR3 loop is CASSQDRSGPDTQYF. The CDR3 DNA reads TGCGCCAGCAGCCAAGATCGGTCGGGCCCAGATACGCAGTATTTT.

This clonotype has ten or more counts. J is TRBJ1-5 and V is TRBV3-1; no clear D gene. Germline V gene lookup returns CDR1 LGHDT and CDR2 YNNKEL (reference sequence). V lost 8 bases and J lost 4, with 6 bases in between. The CDR3 sequence is 11 residues long. In DNA, the CDR3 is TGTGCCAGCGGAACAAATCAGCCCCAGCATTTT. Its protein is CASGTNQPQHF. Filled out from reference TRBV3-1 and TRBJ1-5, the complete variable domain reads DTAVSQTPKYLVTQMGNDKSIKCEQNLGHDTMYWYKQDSKKFLKIMFSYNNKELIINETVPNRFSPKSPDKAHLNLHINSLELGDSAVYFCASGTNQPQHFGDGTRLSIL.

With regard to this clonotype: The junction shows a germline mismatch at one end, possibly a read error. The rearrangement joins TRBV7-2 to TRBJ2-7, with 13 bases fitting TRBD2. This CDR3 is built from 24 residues. CDR1 is SGHTA, CDR2 FQGNSA, per germline. In DNA form, the CDR3 reads TGTGCCAGCAGCCTAGACGGAGTACGGGGCCCGTCGGGACTAGCGGGAACCAAGCACTACGAGCAGGACTTC. Residues: CASSLDGVRGPSGLAGTKHYEQDF.

The V call is TRBV20-1, the J call TRBJ2-1; no clear D gene. Deletions cut 7 bases from V and 5 bases from J, with 12 bases between. The V gene's germline CDR1 is DFQATT and CDR2 SNEGSKA (reference sequence). This CDR3 comprises 12 residues. The CDR3 is CSGNRLNNEQFF. CDR3 coding DNA: TGCAGTGGAAACAGATTGAACAATGAGCAGTTCTTC.

This chain connects TRBV28 to TRBJ2-1; 8 nucleotides agree with TRBD1. V lost 7 bases to trimming and J lost 2 bases; unmatched junction nucleotides: 7. The germline CDR1 and CDR2 sequences are MDHEN and SYDVKM. The CDR3 is made up of 15 amino acids. The CDR3 DNA follows: TGTGCCAGCAATCCATCCAGGGGGCCCTACAATGAGCAGTTCTTC. This gives the protein CASNPSRGPYNEQFF.

Regarding this clonotype: A much bigger clone sits one base away, suggesting this may be a read error. This chain connects TRBV3-1 to TRBJ2-3; the match to TRBD2 covers 11 bases. In germline, CDR1 is LGHDT, CDR2 YNNKEL (reference sequence). This CDR3 spans 18 amino acids. CDR3 amino acids: CASNQDDFSGGAEDTQYF. The CDR3 bases are TGTGCCAGCAACCAAGATGATTTTAGCGGGGGGGCTGAAGATACGCAGTATTTT.

This clonotype appeared a few times. The J gene is TRBJ1-2, the V gene TRBV19; a weak D match, TRBD1 (5 bases). Germline lookup yields CDR1 LNHDA and CDR2 SQIVND (reference sequence). Trimming stripped 3 bases from V and 0 bases from J, with 14 bases between. There are 16 residues in the CDR3. The CDR3, as DNA: TGTGCCAGTAGTATGGAGTTTGGGACTACTAACTATGGCTACACCTTC. Translation gives CASSMEFGTTNYGYTF.

This clonotype has at least ten counts. The chain joins TRBV2 to TRBJ2-3; tentatively, D is TRBD2 (5 bases). The CDR3 has 14 amino acids. The germline V gene has CDR1 SNHLY and CDR2 FYNNEI. Trimming left V 6 bases short and J 2 bases short, with 12 bases between. The CDR3 loop is CASRIYRDTDTQYF. The CDR3 DNA reads TGTGCCAGCAGAATATACCGGGACACAGATACGCAGTATTTT.

The table lists this clonotype with many counts. The chain carries TRBV28 and TRBJ2-1; TRBD2 agrees at 12 bases. V dropped 8 bases and J dropped 2; count of bases not matched to a gene: 7. Germline CDR1 is MDHEN and CDR2 is SYDVKM. The CDR3 totals 16 residues. The CDR3 coding sequence is TGTGCCAGCGGACCTAGCGGGGGGGGGGCCTACAATGAGCAGTTCTTC. It is translated as CASGPSGGGAYNEQFF.

About this clonotype itself: A much larger clone lies a single base off, so this may be a read error. The chain uses TRBV2 and TRBJ2-7; 8 nucleotides match TRBD1. CDR1 is SNHLY, CDR2 FYNNEI, per germline. CDR3 length: 14 amino acids. The chain's CDR3 is CASSETGQGYGQYF. CDR3 bases: TGTGCCAGCAGTGAAACCGGACAGGGCTACGGGCAGTACTTC.

The chain carries TRBV7-6 and TRBJ2-3; 7 bases line up with TRBD2. CDR1 and CDR2 from the germline V gene are SGHVS and FNYEAQ. The trim removed 1 base at V and 0 bases at J, leaving 7 bases unmatched. CDR3 length equals 17 residues. CDR3 sequence (DNA): TGTGCCAGCAGCTTAGGGGTTGGCGGGAGTAGCACAGATACGCAGTATTTT. Translated: CASSLGVGGSSTDTQYF.

This clonotype was found a few times. V usage is TRBV20-1 and J usage is TRBJ2-5; 9 bases align to TRBD2. This CDR3 has 14 amino acids. V shed 1 base, J shed 7 bases, and the junction held 7 bases outside the gene matches. The germline gives CDR1 DFQATT, CDR2 SNEGSKA (reference sequence). The CDR3 coding sequence is TGCAGTGCTAGAGTTGGAGCGGGAGGTGGGACCCAGTACTTC. This codes for CSARVGAGGGTQYF.

This sequence joins TRBV5-8 and TRBJ2-7; 11 nucleotides line up with TRBD2. The CDR3 extends over 15 amino acids. J was trimmed by 3 bases and V by 4 bases; bases with no gene match: 6. The germline V gene encodes CDR1 SGHTS and CDR2 YDEGEE. The CDR3 region is CASSVGLAGGYEQYF. CDR3 in DNA: TGTGCCAGCAGCGTAGGGCTAGCGGGGGGCTACGAGCAGTACTTC.

In this sample, this clonotype turned up many times. This rearrangement joins TRBV7-9 to TRBJ1-1; D gene uncertain. V was shortened by 5 bases and J by 1 base, with 8 bases between the two germline ends. The germline CDR1 and CDR2 sequences are SEHNR and FQNEAQ (reference sequence). The CDR3 has 13 amino acids. The CDR3 bases are TGTGCCAGCAGCGCCCGTAGGAACACTGAAGCTTTCTTT. Translation gives CASSARRNTEAFF.

Ten or more counts support this clonotype. The CDR3 coding sequence is TGTGCCAGCAGCTTAATTCGGGGGGGCAATCAGCCCCAGCATTTT. Protein product: CASSLIRGGNQPQHF. V usage is TRBV11-3 and J usage is TRBJ1-5, with D perhaps TRBD1 (5 bases). Germline V gene sequence: CDR1 SGHNT, CDR2 YENEEA. The CDR3 has 15 residues. V was cut by 2 bases and J by 2 bases, with 10 bases left in between.

Notes on this clonotype: The junction departs from the called germline gene at one end, perhaps through a read error. The chain links TRBV3-1 to TRBJ2-6, with no clear D. Germline V gene sequence: CDR1 LGHDT, CDR2 YNNKEL (reference sequence). The CDR3 runs to 16 residues. The CDR3 DNA reads TGTGCCAGCTGCCAATCGTGGGACTCTGGGGCCAACGTCCTGACTTTC. Its translation: CASCQSWDSGANVLTF.

The chain couples TRBV19 to TRBJ1-2; 7 nucleotides align to TRBD1. CDR1 LNHDA and CDR2 SQIVND come from the germline V gene (reference sequence). The CDR3 has 13 amino acids. V was pared by 8 bases and J by 5 bases, with 8 bases of the junction left unmatched. The CDR3 nucleotides read TGTGCCAGTGGAAGAGGGGGCGCGTATGGCTACACCTTC. Encoded protein: CASGRGGAYGYTF.

This clonotype was seen many times. The V and J genes are TRBV5-1 and TRBJ1-2, with TRBD1 identical over 8 bases. The CDR3 consists of 13 residues. The germline gives CDR1 SGHRS, CDR2 YFSETQ. Trimming took 0 bases from V and 6 from J; bases not matched to a gene: 1. The CDR3 region is CASSLDRGNGYTF. The CDR3 DNA reads as TGCGCCAGCAGCTTGGACAGGGGGAATGGCTACACCTTC.

This clonotype was found many times. The V call is TRBV2, the J call TRBJ2-3, with D uncertain. CDR3 length: 14 amino acids. V was cut by 8 bases and J by 0 bases, with 12 bases left in between. CDR1 and CDR2 from the germline V gene are SNHLY and FYNNEI. CDR3 coding DNA: TGTGCCAGCGTAAATGCGCCGAGCACAGATACGCAGTATTTT. It is translated as CASVNAPSTDTQYF.

This clonotype was seen repeatedly, ten times or more. The rearrangement links TRBV20-1 to TRBJ1-6; TRBD1 matches at 8 bases. V shed 1 base, J shed 9 bases, and the junction held 5 bases outside the gene matches. The germline gives CDR1 DFQATT, CDR2 SNEGSKA (reference sequence). The CDR3 is 14 amino acids. The CDR3: CSARGTGQGSPLHF. The CDR3 DNA is TGCAGTGCTAGAGGGACAGGGCAGGGTTCACCCCTCCACTTT.

In this sample, this clonotype turned up a few times. The chain carries TRBV25-1 and TRBJ2-7; TRBD2 is a possible D gene (5 bases). The CDR3 length is 15 residues. Germline loops: CDR1 MGHDK, CDR2 SYGVNS. Trimming stripped 2 bases from V and 3 bases from J, with 14 bases between. In DNA, the CDR3 is TGTGCCAGCAGTGAACGTGGTGGGAGAGGCTACGAGCAGTACTTC. Translating it yields CASSERGGRGYEQYF.

About this clonotype: Here the CDR3 omits its conserved ending phenylalanine or tryptophan, so a read error is the likely source. This chain joins TRBV2 and TRBJ2-2; D gene unclear. V gave up 4 bases and J gave up 6 bases, with 6 bases separating them. The CDR3 sequence is 12 residues long. Germline V gene data show CDR1 as SNHLY and CDR2 as FYNNEI. For the CDR3, the DNA is TGTGCCAGCAGTGTGATCTCCGGGGAGCTGTTTCTT. Protein sequence: CASSVISGELFL.

This clonotype was seen many times. The rearrangement joins TRBV13 to TRBJ1-2, with D uncertain. CDR1 and CDR2 from the germline V gene are PRHDT and FYEKMQ (reference sequence). The CDR3 has 14 residues. Trimming pared 4 bases from V and 5 bases from J, leaving 14 bases between. CDR3 DNA sequence: TGTGCCAGCAGCTCGGACGGAGAAGCTTATGGCTACACCTTC. Its translation: CASSSDGEAYGYTF.

Ten or more counts support this clonotype. V gene TRBV7-2 combines with J gene TRBJ1-2; TRBD1 matches at 10 bases. The germline gives CDR1 SGHTA, CDR2 FQGNSA. The CDR3 has 17 amino acids. V was pared by 4 bases and J by 5 bases, with 13 bases of the junction left unmatched. The CDR3 DNA sequence: TGTGCCAGCAGCTCCCAAAACTCCGGACAGGGGGGATATGGCTACACCTTC. Amino acid sequence: CASSSQNSGQGGYGYTF.

This clonotype was observed a handful of times. This sequence joins TRBV15 and TRBJ1-4, with TRBD1 matching over 7 bases. V shed 4 bases, J shed 7 bases, and the junction held 3 bases outside the gene matches. CDR3 length: 13 residues. Germline loops: CDR1 LNHNV, CDR2 YYDKDF (reference sequence). The CDR3 here is CATSMGQREKLFF. CDR3 DNA: TGTGCCACCAGCATGGGACAGCGTGAAAAACTGTTTTTT. Full variable domain (rest looked up from reference TRBV15 and TRBJ1-4): DAMVIQNPRYQVTQFGKPVTLSCSQTLNHNVMYWYQQKSSQAPKLLFHYYDKDFNNEADTPDNFQSRRPNTSFCFLDIRSPGLGDTAMYLCATSMGQREKLFFGSGTQLSVL.

The gene calls are TRBV12-3 or TRBV12-4 and TRBJ1-1; D call uncertain. The CDR3 loop spans 14 amino acids. Trimming pared 9 bases from V and 4 bases from J, leaving 18 bases between. CDR3 protein: CASGIGRRGTEAFF. CDR3 DNA: TGTGCCAGTGGAATAGGGCGTCGTGGCACTGAAGCTTTCTTT.